The clone carrying this TCR beta chain was seen a handful of times. Its antigen is currently unknown. The germline gives CDR1 KGHSH, CDR2 LQKENI. CDR3 size: 14 residues. V shed 6 bases and J 5 bases; nucleotides not matched to a gene: 9. Clones were read by immunoSEQ multiplex PCR, and TCRdb kept only the in-frame ones, dropping some. The repertoire holds roughly 20,000 clones, with around 30% as singletons. Treatment defined: randomized to nivolumab then ipilimumab (arm A) or the reverse (arm B). Patients had received no earlier DNA-damaging chemotherapy. The data were taken from a study of sequential checkpoint blockade in melanoma. Whole-study context: 90 to 95 pretreatment tumor DNA samples were TCRβ immunosequenced. Whole-study findings and limits: PD-L1 staining and CD8+ counts, not mutational load, tracked tumor T-cell clonality. Pretreatment TIL clonality tracked with response in the nivolumab-first arm.

The rearrangement uses TRBV18 and TRBJ1-1; TRBD1 matches 7 bases. The specimen comprised tumor tissue (inferred from file names), sampled from a patient given nivolumab and ipilimumab in sequence. The clonotype was recovered from a human donor with melanoma. CDR3 bases: TGTGCCAGCTCCCGCCGACAGGGTGAGACTGAAGCTTTCTTT. It is translated as CASSRRQGETEAFF.